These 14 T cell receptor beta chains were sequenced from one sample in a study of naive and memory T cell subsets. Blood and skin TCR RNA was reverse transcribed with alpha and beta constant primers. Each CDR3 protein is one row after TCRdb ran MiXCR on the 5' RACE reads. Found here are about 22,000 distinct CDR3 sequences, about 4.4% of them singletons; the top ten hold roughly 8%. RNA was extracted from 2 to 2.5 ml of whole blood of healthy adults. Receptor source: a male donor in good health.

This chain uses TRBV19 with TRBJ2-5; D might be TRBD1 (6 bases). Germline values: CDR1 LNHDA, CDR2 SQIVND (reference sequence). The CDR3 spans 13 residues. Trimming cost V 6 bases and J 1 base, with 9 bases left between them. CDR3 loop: CASSGQLQETQYF. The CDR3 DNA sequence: TGTGCCAGTAGCGGACAGCTCCAAGAGACCCAGTACTTC.

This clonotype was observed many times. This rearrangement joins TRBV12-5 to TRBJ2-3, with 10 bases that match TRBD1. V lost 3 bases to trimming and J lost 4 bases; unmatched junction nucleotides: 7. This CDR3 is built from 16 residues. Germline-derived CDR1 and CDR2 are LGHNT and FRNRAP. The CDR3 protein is CASGFSRDRGPDTQYF. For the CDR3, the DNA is TGTGCTAGTGGTTTTTCTCGGGACAGGGGCCCAGATACGCAGTATTTT.

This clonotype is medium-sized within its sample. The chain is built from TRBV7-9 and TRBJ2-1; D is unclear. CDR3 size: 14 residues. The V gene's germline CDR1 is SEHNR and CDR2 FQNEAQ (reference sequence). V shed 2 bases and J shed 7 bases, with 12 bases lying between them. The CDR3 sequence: CASSLTPTGNEQFF. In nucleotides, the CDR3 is TGTGCCAGCAGCTTAACGCCCACCGGAAATGAGCAGTTCTTC.

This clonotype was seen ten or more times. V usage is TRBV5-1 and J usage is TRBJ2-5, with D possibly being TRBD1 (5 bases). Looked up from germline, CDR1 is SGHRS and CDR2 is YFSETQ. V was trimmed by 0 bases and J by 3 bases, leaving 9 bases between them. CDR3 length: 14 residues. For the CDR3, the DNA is TGCGCCAGCAGCTTGGTCCAGGGCAAAGAGACCCAGTACTTC. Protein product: CASSLVQGKETQYF.

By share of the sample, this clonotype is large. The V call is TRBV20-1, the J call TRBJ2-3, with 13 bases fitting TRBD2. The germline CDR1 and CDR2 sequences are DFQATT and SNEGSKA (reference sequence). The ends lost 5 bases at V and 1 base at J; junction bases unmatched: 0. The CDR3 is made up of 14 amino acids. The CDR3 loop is CSAGTSGGTDTQYF. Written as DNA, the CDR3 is TGCAGTGCTGGGACTAGCGGGGGCACAGATACGCAGTATTTT.

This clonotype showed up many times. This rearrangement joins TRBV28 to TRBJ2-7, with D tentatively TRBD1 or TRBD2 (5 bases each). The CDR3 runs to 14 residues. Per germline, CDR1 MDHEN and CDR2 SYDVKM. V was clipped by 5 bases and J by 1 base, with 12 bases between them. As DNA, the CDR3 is TGTGCCAGCAGTCCCTCGTGGGGGTCCTACGAGCAGTACTTC. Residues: CASSPSWGSYEQYF.

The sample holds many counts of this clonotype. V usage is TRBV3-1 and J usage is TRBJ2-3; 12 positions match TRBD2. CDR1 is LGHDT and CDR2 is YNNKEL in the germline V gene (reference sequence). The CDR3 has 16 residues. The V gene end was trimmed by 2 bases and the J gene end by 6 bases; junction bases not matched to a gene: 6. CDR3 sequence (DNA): TGTGCCAGCAGCCAAACGCTAGCGGGGGGGCGCGATACGCAGTATTTT. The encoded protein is CASSQTLAGGRDTQYF.

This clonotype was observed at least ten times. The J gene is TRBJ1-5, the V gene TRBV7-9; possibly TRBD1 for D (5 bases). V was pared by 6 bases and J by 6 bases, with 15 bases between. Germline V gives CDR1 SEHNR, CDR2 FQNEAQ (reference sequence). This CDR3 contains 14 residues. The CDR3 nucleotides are TGTGCCAGCAGTTCGGGGGACGCCAGTCAGCCCCAGCATTTT. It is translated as CASSSGDASQPQHF.

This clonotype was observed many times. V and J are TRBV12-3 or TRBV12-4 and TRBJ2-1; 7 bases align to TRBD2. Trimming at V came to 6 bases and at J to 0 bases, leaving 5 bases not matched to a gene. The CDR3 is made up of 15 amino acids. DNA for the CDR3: TGTGCCAGCAGGCTGGGGGGGAGCTCCTACAATGAGCAGTTCTTC. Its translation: CASRLGGSSYNEQFF.

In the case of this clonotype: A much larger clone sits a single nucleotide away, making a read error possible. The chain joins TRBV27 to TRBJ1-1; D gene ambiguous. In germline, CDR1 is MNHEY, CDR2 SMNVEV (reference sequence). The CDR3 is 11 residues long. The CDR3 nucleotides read TGTGACAGCAGGAAGAACACTGAAGCTTTCTTT. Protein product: CDSRKNTEAFF.

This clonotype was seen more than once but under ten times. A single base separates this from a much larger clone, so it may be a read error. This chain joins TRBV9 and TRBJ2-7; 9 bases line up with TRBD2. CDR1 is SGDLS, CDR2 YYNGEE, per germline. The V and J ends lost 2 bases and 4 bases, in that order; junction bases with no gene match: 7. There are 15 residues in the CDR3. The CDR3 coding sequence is TGTGCCAGCAGCGTTAGCGGGAGTCGCGGGTACGAGCAGTACTTC. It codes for CASSVSGSRGYEQYF.

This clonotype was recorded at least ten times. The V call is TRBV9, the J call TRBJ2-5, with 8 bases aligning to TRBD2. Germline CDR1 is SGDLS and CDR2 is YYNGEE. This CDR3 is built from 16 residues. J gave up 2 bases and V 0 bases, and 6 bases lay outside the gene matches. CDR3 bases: TGTGCCAGCAGCGTAGGGGTAGCGGGGTTGCAAGAGACCCAGTACTTC. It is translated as CASSVGVAGLQETQYF. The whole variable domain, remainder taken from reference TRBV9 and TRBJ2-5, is DSGVTQTPKHLITATGQRVTLRCSPRSGDLSVYWYQQSLDQGLQFLIQYYNGEERAKGNILERFSAQQFPDLHSELNLSSLELGDSALYFCASSVGVAGLQETQYFGPGTRLLVL.

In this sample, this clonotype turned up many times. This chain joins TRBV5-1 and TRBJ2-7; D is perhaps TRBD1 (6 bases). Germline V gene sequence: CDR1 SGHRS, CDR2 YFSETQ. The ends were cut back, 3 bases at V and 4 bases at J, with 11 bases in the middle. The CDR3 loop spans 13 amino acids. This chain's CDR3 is CASSWGLGYEQYF. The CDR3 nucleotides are TGCGCCAGCAGCTGGGGGCTTGGGTACGAGCAGTACTTC.

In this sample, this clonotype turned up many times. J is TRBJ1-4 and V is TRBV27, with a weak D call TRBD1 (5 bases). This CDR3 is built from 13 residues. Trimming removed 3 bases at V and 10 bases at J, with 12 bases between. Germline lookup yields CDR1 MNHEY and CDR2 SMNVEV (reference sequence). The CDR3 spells CASSLGPSRKLFF. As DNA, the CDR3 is TGTGCCAGCAGTTTGGGGCCGTCGCGAAAACTGTTTTTT. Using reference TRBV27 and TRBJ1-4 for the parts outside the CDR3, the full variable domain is EAQVTQNPRYLITVTGKKLTVTCSQNMNHEYMSWYRQDPGLGLRQIYYSMNVEVTDKGDVPEGYKVSRKEKRNFPLILESPSPNQTSLYFCASSLGPSRKLFFGSGTQLSVL.